These T cell receptor beta chains were read from a single sample in a study of blood T cell repertoires in COVID-19. TCRdb's copy holds only in-frame clones and misses some; the assay was immunoSEQ multiplex PCR. The sample shows under 65,000 clones, 75% to 90% of them seen only once. Sequenced material: peripheral blood. The receptors originated from a man in his fifties or sixties with acute or convalescent COVID-19. Both conserved end residues are part of each CDR3. The order of the fields is clone size, D gene, V gene, J gene, CDR3 length, CDR3 protein, CDR3 DNA. D genes are given only for firm matches. Where a row states a size, it is once, few, many or the class of an expanded clone; other rows omit it.

>once|TRBD2|TRBV9|TRBJ2-1|19
CASSVVPTPFSGEDGEQFF
TGTGCCAGCAGCGTAGTCCCCACCCCCTTTAGCGGGGAGGACGGTGAGCAGTTCTTC
>NA|NA|TRBV14|TRBJ2-2|13
CASSQIGTGELFF
TGTGCCAGCAGCCAAATCGGGACCGGGGAGCTGTTTTTT
>NA|TRBD2|TRBV5-5|TRBJ2-2|15
CASDRLAANTGELFF
TGTGCCAGCGACCGACTAGCGGCGAACACCGGGGAGCTGTTTTTT
>NA|NA|TRBV12-3/TRBV12-4|TRBJ1-1|13
CASSLGQNTEAFF
TGTGCCAGCAGCTTGGGACAGAACACTGAAGCTTTCTTT
>NA|TRBD2|TRBV5-1|TRBJ2-2|15
CASSLVAGDTGELFF
TGCGCCAGCAGCTTGGTAGCGGGAGACACCGGGGAGCTGTTTTTT
>NA|TRBD1|TRBV28|TRBJ2-7|12
CASSFPDRGRYF
TGTGCCAGCAGTTTCCCCGACAGGGGGCGATACTTC
>NA|TRBD2|TRBV18|TRBJ2-3|15
CASSQAGGPTDTQYF
TGTGCCAGCTCACAAGCGGGAGGGCCCACAGATACGCAGTATTTT
>NA|NA|TRBV20-1|TRBJ2-5|14
CSASRTEYQETQYF
TGCAGTGCTAGTCGGACTGAGTACCAAGAGACCCAGTACTTC
>NA|NA|TRBV6-2/TRBV6-3|TRBJ1-2|14
CASSYSMAGDGYTF
TGTGCCAGCAGTTACTCGATGGCAGGGGATGGCTACACCTTC
>NA|TRBD2|TRBV5-1|TRBJ2-5|17
CASSGGLAEPLQETQYF
TGCGCCAGCAGCGGGGGACTAGCGGAGCCCCTTCAAGAGACCCAGTACTTC
>NA|NA|TRBV18|TRBJ1-1|17
CASSRTAPRLVGTEAFF
TGTGCCAGCTCACGGACAGCCCCCCGCCTGGTGGGCACTGAAGCTTTCTTT
>NA|NA|TRBV9|TRBJ2-1|12
CASSATYNEQFF
TGTGCCAGCAGCGCCACCTACAATGAGCAGTTCTTC
>once|TRBD2|TRBV29-1|TRBJ2-1|12
CSAETSGDEQFF
TGCAGCGCAGAGACTAGCGGGGATGAGCAGTTCTTC
>NA|NA|TRBV5-5|TRBJ1-1|15
CASSPQGPTNTEAFF
TGTGCCAGCAGCCCCCAGGGGCCGACGAACACTGAAGCTTTCTTT
>NA|NA|TRBV2|TRBJ1-1|14
CASSSTGQHTEAFF
TGTGCCAGCAGTTCCACTGGGCAACACACTGAAGCTTTCTTT
>once|TRBD2|TRBV7-8|TRBJ2-2|16
CASSLGGSRLGGELFF
TGTGCCAGCAGCTTGGGAGGGAGCCGTCTGGGCGGGGAGCTGTTTTTT
>NA|TRBD1|TRBV28|TRBJ1-2|14
CASKAGGAGYGYTF
TGTGCCAGTAAAGCAGGGGGCGCGGGCTATGGCTACACCTTC
>NA|NA|TRBV4-3|TRBJ1-2|12
CASSHMGGGYTF
TGCGCCAGCAGCCATATGGGGGGTGGCTACACCTTC
>NA|TRBD1|TRBV6-5|TRBJ1-2|13
CASRETGVGGYTF
TGTGCCAGCAGGGAGACAGGGGTTGGAGGCTACACCTTC
>NA|NA|TRBV5-1|TRBJ1-1|14
CASSSGGTRAEAFF
TGCGCCAGCAGCTCGGGGGGAACCAGAGCCGAAGCTTTCTTT
>once|TRBD1|TRBV5-4|TRBJ1-4|20
CASSPPRGTGGSATNEKLFF
TGTGCCAGCAGCCCACCCCGAGGGACAGGGGGATCTGCAACTAATGAAAAACTGTTTTTT
>NA|NA|TRBV5-1|TRBJ2-3|15
CASSLAAGITDTQYF
TGCGCCAGCAGCTTGGCCGCGGGGATCACAGATACGCAGTATTTT
>NA|NA|TRBV7-9|TRBJ1-5|14
CASSLGLGNQPQHF
TGTGCCAGCAGCTTAGGGCTTGGCAATCAGCCCCAGCATTTT
>NA|NA|TRBV6-5|TRBJ1-2|12
CATERANYGYTF
TGTGCCACCGAAAGAGCTAACTATGGCTACACCTTC
>NA|TRBD1|TRBV28|TRBJ1-5|15
CASSLDRGVNQPQHF
TGTGCCAGCAGTTTAGACAGGGGGGTAAATCAGCCCCAGCATTTT
>once|NA|TRBV7-9|TRBJ2-1|16
CASSLILPETGDEQFF
TGTGCCAGCAGCTTAATTTTGCCCGAAACCGGGGATGAGCAGTTCTTC
>NA|NA|TRBV4-1|TRBJ1-4|13
CASSQGGIEKLFF
TGCGCCAGCAGCCAAGGGGGCATTGAAAAACTGTTTTTT
>NA|NA|TRBV7-9|TRBJ2-1|15
CASSPARASYNEQFF
TGTGCCAGCAGCCCTGCGCGGGCCTCCTACAATGAGCAGTTCTTC
>NA|TRBD1|TRBV6-5|TRBJ1-1|13
CASSTTRGRGAFF
TGTGCCAGCAGCACCACCCGGGGCAGGGGGGCTTTCTTT
>NA|NA|TRBV5-1|TRBJ2-7|14
CASSLAGSSYEQYF
TGCGCCAGCAGCTTGGCCGGGAGCAGTTACGAGCAGTACTTC
>NA|TRBD1|TRBV5-4|TRBJ1-1|14
CASSVDRGFTEAFF
TGTGCCAGCAGCGTGGACAGGGGGTTCACTGAAGCTTTCTTT
>NA|NA|TRBV6-5|TRBJ2-1|13
CATSGTQYNEQFF
TGTGCCACCTCGGGAACCCAATACAATGAGCAGTTCTTC
>NA|NA|TRBV9|TRBJ1-2|13
CASSVTDNYGYTF
TGTGCCAGCAGCGTAACAGACAACTATGGCTACACCTTC
>NA|TRBD1|TRBV19|TRBJ2-4|18
CASSPTGRGSLAKNIQYF
TGTGCCAGTAGTCCGACAGGGCGCGGATCCCTAGCCAAAAACATTCAGTACTTC
>NA|NA|TRBV3-1/TRBV3-2|TRBJ1-5|16
CASSVTQGPPCQPQHF
TGTGCCAGCAGCGTCACACAGGGCCCTCCCTGTCAGCCCCAGCATTTT
>NA|NA|TRBV7-6|TRBJ2-3|15
CASSTLSFFTDTQYF
TGTGCCAGCAGCACTTTGAGCTTTTTCACAGATACGCAGTATTTT
>NA|TRBD1|TRBV9|TRBJ1-6|15
CASSGTGTENSPLHF
TGTGCCAGCAGCGGGACCGGGACAGAGAATTCACCCCTCCACTTT
>NA|NA|TRBV9|TRBJ2-2|14
CASSPRTTPGELFF
TGTGCCAGCAGCCCGCGGACTACCCCCGGGGAGCTGTTTTTT
>NA|TRBD1|TRBV11-1|TRBJ2-7|14
CASSSWTGPYEQYF
TGTGCCAGCAGCTCCTGGACAGGGCCCTACGAGCAGTACTTC
>NA|TRBD2|TRBV19|TRBJ2-2|15
CASSSRAGGGGELFF
TGTGCCAGTAGTAGTAGAGCGGGAGGAGGTGGGGAGCTGTTTTTT
>NA|NA|TRBV12-3/TRBV12-4|TRBJ1-2|13
CASSPARQAGYTF
TGTGCCAGCAGTCCTGCCCGACAGGCTGGCTACACCTTC
>NA|TRBD2|TRBV19|TRBJ2-7|13
CASSNVAGDEQYF
TGTGCCAGTAGTAATGTCGCGGGGGACGAGCAGTACTTC
>NA|TRBD1|TRBV14|TRBJ2-6|21
CASSPQTIGTGLRTGANVLTF
TGTGCCAGCAGCCCCCAAACGATCGGGACAGGCTTGAGGACTGGGGCCAACGTCCTGACTTTC
>NA|NA|TRBV15|TRBJ1-3|12
CATSASGNTIYF
TGTGCCACCAGTGCGAGCGGAAACACCATATATTTT
>once|NA|TRBV7-5|TRBJ1-6|16
CARSLQGSSYNSPLHF
TGTGCCAGAAGCTTACAGGGGAGCTCCTATAATTCACCCCTCCACTTT
>NA|TRBD1|TRBV7-6|TRBJ1-1|14
CASSPWTGGTEAFF
TGTGCCAGCAGCCCATGGACAGGGGGCACTGAAGCTTTCTTT
>NA|NA|TRBV19|TRBJ1-3|15
CASSPGPTSGNTIYF
TGTGCCAGTAGTCCTGGGCCTACCTCTGGAAACACCATATATTTT
>NA|NA|TRBV4-3|TRBJ1-2|13
CASSQDGGDGYTF
TGCGCCAGCAGCCAAGATGGGGGGGACGGCTACACCTTC